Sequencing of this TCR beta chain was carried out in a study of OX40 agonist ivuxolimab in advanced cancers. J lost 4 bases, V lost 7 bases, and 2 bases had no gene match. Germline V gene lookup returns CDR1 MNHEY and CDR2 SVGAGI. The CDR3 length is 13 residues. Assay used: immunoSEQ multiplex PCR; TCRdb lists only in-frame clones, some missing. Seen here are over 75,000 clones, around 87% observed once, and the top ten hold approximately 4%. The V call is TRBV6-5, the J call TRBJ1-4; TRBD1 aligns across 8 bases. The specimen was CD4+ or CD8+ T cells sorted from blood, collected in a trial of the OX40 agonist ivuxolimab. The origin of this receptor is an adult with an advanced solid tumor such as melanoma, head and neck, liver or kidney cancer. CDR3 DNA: TGTGCCAGCAAAACAGGGGGTAATGAAAAACTGTTTTTT. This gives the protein CASKTGGNEKLFF.